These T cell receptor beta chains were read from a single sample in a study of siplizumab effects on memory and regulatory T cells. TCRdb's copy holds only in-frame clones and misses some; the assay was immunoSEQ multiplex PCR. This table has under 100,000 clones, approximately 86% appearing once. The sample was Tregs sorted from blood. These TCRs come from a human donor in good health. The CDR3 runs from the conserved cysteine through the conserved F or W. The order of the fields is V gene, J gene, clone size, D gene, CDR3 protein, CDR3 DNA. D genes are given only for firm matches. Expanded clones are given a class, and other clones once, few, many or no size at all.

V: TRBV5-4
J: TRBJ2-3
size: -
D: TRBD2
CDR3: CASSSGLVSDTQYF
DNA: TGTGCCAGCAGCTCCGGACTAGTCTCGGATACGCAGTATTTT

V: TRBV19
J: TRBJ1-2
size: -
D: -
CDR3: CASSLGTRRYGYTF
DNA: TGTGCCAGTAGTCTTGGGACAAGGCGGTACGGCTACACCTTC

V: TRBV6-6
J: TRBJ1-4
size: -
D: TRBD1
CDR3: CASSYKQGAGKLFF
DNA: TGTGCCAGCAGTTACAAACAGGGGGCCGGAAAACTGTTTTTT

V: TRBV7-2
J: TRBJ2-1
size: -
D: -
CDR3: CASSLPGAREQFF
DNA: TGTGCCAGCAGCCTACCGGGTGCACGTGAGCAGTTCTTC

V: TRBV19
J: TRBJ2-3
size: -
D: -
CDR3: CASSWTASTDTQYF
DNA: TGTGCCAGCTCATGGACCGCCAGCACAGATACGCAGTATTTT

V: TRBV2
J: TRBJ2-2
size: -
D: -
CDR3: CASSRTGELFF
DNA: TGTGCCAGCAGTCGGACCGGGGAGCTGTTTTTT

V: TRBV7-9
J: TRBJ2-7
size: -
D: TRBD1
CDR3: CASSRRQGDEQYF
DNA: TGTGCCAGCAGCCGAAGACAGGGGGACGAGCAGTACTTC

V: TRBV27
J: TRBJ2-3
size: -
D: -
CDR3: CASSTSRTDTQYF
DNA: TGTGCCAGCAGTACTTCCCGCACAGATACGCAGTATTTT

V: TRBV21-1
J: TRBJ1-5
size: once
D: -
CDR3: CASSRTGGNQPQHF
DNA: TGTGCCAGCAGCAGGACAGGGGGCAATCAGCCCCAGCATTTT

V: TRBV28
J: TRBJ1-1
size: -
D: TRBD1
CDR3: CASSQQGVKTEAFF
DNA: TGTGCCAGCAGCCAACAGGGGGTCAAGACTGAAGCTTTCTTT

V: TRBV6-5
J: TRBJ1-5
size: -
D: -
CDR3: CASRNYDSSNQPQHF
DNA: TGTGCCAGCAGGAACTACGACAGTAGCAATCAGCCCCAGCATTTT

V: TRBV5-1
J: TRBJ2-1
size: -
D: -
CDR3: CASRFEYNEQFF
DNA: TGCGCCAGCAGATTTGAGTACAATGAGCAGTTCTTC

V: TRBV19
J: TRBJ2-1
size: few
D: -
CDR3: CASSIAARAQEQFF
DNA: TGTGCCAGTAGTATAGCGGCCCGCGCGCAGGAGCAGTTCTTC

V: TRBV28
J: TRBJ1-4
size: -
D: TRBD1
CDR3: CASSPPGGRGLEKLFF
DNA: TGTGCCAGCAGTCCACCCGGGGGCAGGGGGCTGGAAAAACTGTTTTTT

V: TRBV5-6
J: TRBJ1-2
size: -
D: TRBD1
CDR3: CASSLVSQGAQSRYTF
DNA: TGTGCCAGCAGCTTGGTTTCCCAGGGGGCGCAGAGTCGCTACACCTTC